The following is a TCR beta chain sequence with its context. These data come from a study of high-grade serous ovarian cancer treatment subgroups. The method was immunoSEQ multiplex PCR; TCRdb's version includes in-frame clones alone and lacks a portion of them. Seen here are some 40,000 clones, 79% observed once, and the top ten hold approximately 3%. Tumor samples were obtained before definitive surgery or chemotherapy. Input material: tumor tissue. The TCR sequence derives from a human donor with high-grade serous ovarian cancer.

The CDR3 sequence is CASSSPDRGVGFF. CDR3 sequence (DNA): TGTGCCAGCAGCTCACCCGACAGGGGAGTCGGGTTCTTC. The V gene is TRBV11-2, the J gene TRBJ2-1; 8 bases line up with TRBD1. V shed 4 bases, J shed 15 bases, and the junction held 11 bases outside the gene matches. The CDR3 is 13 amino acids. From germline, CDR1 is SGHAT and CDR2 FQNNGV.